Each of the 2 T cell receptor beta chains below was sequenced from the same sample in a study of metastatic and nonmetastatic thyroid tumors. Treatment of any kind had been given to no patient before thyroid surgery. TCRdb re-called the PCR reads via MiXCR. The repertoire has about 28,000 clones, about 22% of them found once; the top ten carry more than 2%. The sample consisted of blood. These receptors were obtained from a female donor with papillary thyroid cancer or a benign thyroid nodule (not recorded which). Some clones in this sample may be carry-over from other donors' samples.

Judged by abundance, this clone is medium-sized (0.01 to 0.1%). V is TRBV12-3 or TRBV12-4 and J is TRBJ2-7; a weak D match, TRBD2 (6 bases). The CDR3 sequence is 12 residues long. V lost 5 bases and J 2 bases, leaving 7 bases between the germline ends. The DNA of the CDR3 is TGTGCCAGCAGTCCGGGGGCCTACGAGCAGTACTTC. Its protein product is CASSPGAYEQYF.

The sample holds many counts of this clone. Here the CDR3 reads CAWSYESRGTKNIQYF. The CDR3 nucleotides read TGTGCCTGGAGTTATGAAAGTCGGGGGACCAAAAACATTCAGTACTTC. This rearrangement joins TRBV30 to TRBJ2-4; D is perhaps TRBD2 (6 bases). V lost 2 bases and J 2 bases, leaving 16 bases between the germline ends. Germline V gene data show CDR1 as GTSNPN and CDR2 as SVGIG (reference sequence). This CDR3 spans 16 amino acids.